The 19 T cell receptor beta chains below all came from one sample that was sequenced in a study of blood T cell repertoires in COVID-19. TCRdb's table, derived via immunoSEQ multiplex PCR, lists solely in-frame clones and lacks some. The repertoire holds 45,000 to 60,000 clones, with more than 70% as singletons. The specimen sequenced was peripheral blood. These receptors originate from a man between 65 and 85 years old with active COVID-19.

In this sample, this clone turned up a few times. This rearrangement joins TRBV4-2 to TRBJ2-6; TRBD1 is a possible D gene (6 bases). V lost 1 base to trimming and J lost 0 bases, with 13 bases between them. Germline-derived CDR1 and CDR2 are LGHNA and YNFKEQ. The CDR3 sequence is 18 residues long. CDR3 loop: CASSQGSGTPSGANVLTF. As DNA, the CDR3 is TGTGCCAGCAGCCAAGGGTCCGGGACACCCTCTGGGGCCAACGTCCTGACTTTC.

The V gene is TRBV5-6, the J gene TRBJ2-7, with 8 bases lining up with TRBD1. V lost 2 bases to trimming and J lost 7 bases; unmatched junction nucleotides: 8. Germline loops: CDR1 SGHDT, CDR2 YYEEEE. CDR3 length: 14 residues. CDR3: CASSFGRGLGEQYF. CDR3 sequence (DNA): TGTGCCAGCAGCTTTGGCAGGGGGCTTGGGGAGCAGTACTTC.

V is TRBV24-1 and J is TRBJ1-5, with 8 bases aligning to TRBD1. CDR1 KGHDR and CDR2 SFDVKD come from the germline V gene. The CDR3 loop spans 15 amino acids. The V segment lost 4 bases and the J segment 5 bases; nucleotides outside the gene matches: 6. The CDR3 nucleotides read TGTGCCACCAGTGAGACAGGGGAGGGCCATCAGCCCCAGCATTTT. Translated: CATSETGEGHQPQHF.

This clone was counted between two and nine times. The gene calls are TRBV18 and TRBJ1-4, with a weak D call TRBD1 (5 bases). Germline V gene lookup returns CDR1 KGHSH and CDR2 LQKENI. The CDR3 consists of 12 residues. The V end was cut by 4 bases, the J end by 12 bases, with 12 bases between. The CDR3: CASSHPGGELFF. Written as DNA, the CDR3 is TGTGCCAGCTCACACCCGGGGGGTGAACTGTTTTTT. Variable domain in full (rest from reference TRBV18 and TRBJ1-4): NAGVMQNPRHLVRRRGQEARLRCSPMKGHSHVYWYRQLPEEGLKFMVYLQKENIIDESGMPKERFSAEFPKEGPSILRIQQVVRGDSAAYFCASSHPGGELFFGSGTQLSVL.

This clone was seen only once. The rearrangement joins TRBV5-1 to TRBJ2-7, with 9 bases lining up with TRBD1. From germline, CDR1 is SGHRS and CDR2 YFSETQ. The V and J ends lost 3 bases and 3 bases, in that order; junction bases with no gene match: 4. The CDR3 has 14 amino acids. The CDR3 DNA reads as TGCGCCAGCAGCTGGGACAGGGCTGACTACGAGCAGTACTTC. Translating it yields CASSWDRADYEQYF.

The gene calls are TRBV5-4 and TRBJ1-2; unclear D gene. The CDR3 consists of 16 residues. The ends were cut back, 1 base at V and 4 bases at J, with 17 bases in the middle. From germline, CDR1 is SGHNT and CDR2 YYREEE (reference sequence). The CDR3 nucleotides are TGTGCCAGCAGCTTGAACCTTGAGGCTTCCGGCTATGGCTACACCTTC. Amino acids: CASSLNLEASGYGYTF.

The rearrangement uses TRBV5-1 and TRBJ2-6, with TRBD2 matching over 8 bases. The CDR3 is made up of 15 amino acids. Germline V CDR1 and CDR2: SGHRS, YFSETQ. Losses at the gene ends were 4 bases for V and 2 bases for J; bases not matched to a gene: 2. The CDR3 coding sequence is TGCGCCAGCAGCCCGGGGGGGGCTGGGGCCAACGTCCTGACTTTC. This translates into CASSPGGAGANVLTF.

In the case of this clone: This CDR3 is also generated by other DNA sequences in the sample. The genes are TRBV2 and TRBJ1-1, with D tentatively TRBD1 (6 bases). Germline CDR1 and CDR2: SNHLY and FYNNEI. V lost 4 bases and J 3 bases, leaving 12 bases between the germline ends. This CDR3 spans 14 amino acids. Written as DNA, the CDR3 is TGTGCCAGCAGTGTAACCAGGGGAGACACTGAAGCTTTCTTT. This encodes CASSVTRGDTEAFF.

V usage is TRBV5-1 and J usage is TRBJ1-1; 7 nucleotides align to TRBD1. Germline-derived CDR1 and CDR2 are SGHRS and YFSETQ. CDR3 length: 16 residues. V lost 4 bases to trimming and J lost 0 bases; unmatched junction nucleotides: 9. The CDR3 is CASSDPDRTLNTEAFF. In DNA form, the CDR3 reads TGCGCCAGCAGCGACCCGGACAGGACACTGAACACTGAAGCTTTCTTT.

The CDR3 DNA follows: TGTGCCACCAGTGATCCAAGGGGGCCTAATGAAAAACTGTTTTTT. Protein: CATSDPRGPNEKLFF. This chain uses TRBV24-1 with TRBJ1-4, with TRBD1 matching 7 bases. The germline V gene encodes CDR1 KGHDR and CDR2 SFDVKD. The V and J ends lost 3 bases and 3 bases, in that order; junction bases with no gene match: 3. The CDR3 runs to 15 residues.

The chain links TRBV7-3 to TRBJ2-7; the D is unclear. The CDR3 length is 13 residues. Per the germline V gene, CDR1 is SGHTA and CDR2 is FQGTGA. The V and J ends lost 2 bases and 4 bases respectively, with 9 bases between them. The CDR3, as DNA: TGTGCCAGCAGCTTAGGCCCCCCATACGAGCAGTACTTC. Protein product: CASSLGPPYEQYF.

The count of this clone is one. The chain joins TRBV7-8 to TRBJ2-3; no reliable D call. Germline-derived CDR1 and CDR2 are SGHVS and FQNEAQ. The CDR3 extends over 14 amino acids. The V end was cut by 6 bases, the J end by 2 bases, with 12 bases between. DNA of the CDR3: TGTGCCAGCAGTCGTAGGTGGGCCACAGATACGCAGTATTTT. This encodes CASSRRWATDTQYF.

The rearrangement links TRBV5-1 to TRBJ2-1, with TRBD2 matching 8 bases. The V gene end was trimmed by 5 bases and the J gene end by 5 bases; junction bases not matched to a gene: 6. This CDR3 spans 14 amino acids. CDR1 and CDR2 from the germline V gene are SGHRS and YFSETQ. CDR3: CASRVAGRNNEQFF. The CDR3 DNA reads as TGCGCCAGCAGAGTAGCGGGGAGGAACAATGAGCAGTTCTTC.

The rearrangement joins TRBV4-3 to TRBJ2-3; D perhaps matches TRBD1 (5 bases). The V end lost 0 bases, the J end lost 3 bases, and 13 bases lay between the germline ends. Germline assignment: CDR1 LGHNA and CDR2 YSLEER. The CDR3 sequence is 16 residues long. CDR3 sequence reads: CASSQDRWQGTDTQYF. The DNA for the CDR3 is TGCGCCAGCAGCCAAGATAGGTGGCAGGGAACAGATACGCAGTATTTT.

This sequence joins TRBV10-3 and TRBJ2-7; 7 nucleotides agree with TRBD1. Germline V gene data show CDR1 as ENHRY and CDR2 as SYGVKD. V trimming: 2 bases; J trimming: 5 bases; junction bases outside the gene matches: 6. The CDR3 runs to 14 residues. CDR3 sequence reads: CAISEDRARHEQYF. The CDR3 region has the DNA TGTGCCATCAGTGAGGACAGGGCGCGGCACGAGCAGTACTTC.

This clone was picked up one time. The CDR3, as DNA: TGTGCCAGTAGTCTATCAGGGGCTGGGTACGAGCAGTACTTC. Protein product: CASSLSGAGYEQYF. The genes are TRBV19 and TRBJ2-7; D might be TRBD1 (6 bases). The CDR3 has 14 residues. V was trimmed by 5 bases and J by 4 bases, leaving 15 bases between them. Germline CDR1 LNHDA, CDR2 SQIVND (reference sequence).

V is TRBV19 and J is TRBJ2-2, with 7 positions matching TRBD1. This CDR3 region has 16 residues. Trimming took 6 bases from V and 4 from J; bases not matched to a gene: 11. Germline V gene lookup returns CDR1 LNHDA and CDR2 SQIVND (reference sequence). CDR3 amino acids: CASSSKLGGLTGELFF. DNA for the CDR3: TGTGCCAGTAGCTCCAAGTTAGGGGGCCTCACCGGGGAGCTGTTTTTT.

The chain uses TRBV7-2 and TRBJ2-2, with 11 bases matching TRBD2. CDR1 is SGHTA and CDR2 is FQGNSA in the germline V gene. The CDR3 is 17 residues long. The V and J ends lost 5 bases and 5 bases, in that order; junction bases with no gene match: 10. In DNA, the CDR3 is TGTGCCAGCAGCGACCGATTACTAGCGGGGGATACCGGGGAGCTGTTTTTT. Translation gives CASSDRLLAGDTGELFF. The variable domain in full, with the rest retrieved from reference TRBV7-2 and TRBJ2-2, is GAGVSQSPSNKVTEKGKDVELRCDPISGHTALYWYRQSLGQGLEFLIYFQGNSAPDKSGLPSDRFSAERTGGSVSTLTIQRTQQEDSAVYLCASSDRLLAGDTGELFFGEGSRLTVL.

This chain uses TRBV5-1 with TRBJ1-1, with 7 positions matching TRBD1. The germline V gene encodes CDR1 SGHRS and CDR2 YFSETQ. V shed 3 bases, J shed 0 bases, and the junction held 2 bases outside the gene matches. The CDR3 length is 14 residues. CDR3 nucleotide sequence: TGCGCCAGCAGCTCCGACAGGGTGAACACTGAAGCTTTCTTT. Encoded protein: CASSSDRVNTEAFF.